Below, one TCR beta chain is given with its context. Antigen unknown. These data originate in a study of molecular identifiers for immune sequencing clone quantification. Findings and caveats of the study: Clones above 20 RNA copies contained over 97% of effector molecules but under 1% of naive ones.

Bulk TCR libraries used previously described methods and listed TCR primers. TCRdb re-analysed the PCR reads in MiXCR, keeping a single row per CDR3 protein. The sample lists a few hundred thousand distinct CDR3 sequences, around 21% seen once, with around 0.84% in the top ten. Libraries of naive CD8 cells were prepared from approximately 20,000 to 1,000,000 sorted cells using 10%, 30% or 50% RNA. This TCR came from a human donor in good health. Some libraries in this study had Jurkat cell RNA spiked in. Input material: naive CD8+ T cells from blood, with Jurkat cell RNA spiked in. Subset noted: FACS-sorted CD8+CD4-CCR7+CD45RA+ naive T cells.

The chain's CDR3 is CSARDGTAATSLYF. CDR3 nucleotides: TGCAGTGCTAGGGACGGGACAGCGGCCACTTCATTGTACTTC. The chain has TRBV20-1 and TRBJ2-4, with 7 bases that match TRBD1. From germline, CDR1 is DFQATT and CDR2 SNEGSKA (reference sequence). The length of the CDR3 is 14 residues. Trimming cost V 3 bases and J 15 bases; bases outside gene matches: 17.